Shown below are 4 T cell receptor beta chains from a single sample sequenced in a study of T cells in narcolepsy. Assay: immunoSEQ multiplex PCR; the TCRdb copy retains only in-frame clones and omits some. The table lists under 20,000 clones, just over 85% of them singletons. Sequencing was performed on memory (CD45RA-) CD4+ T cells from blood. Receptor source: a human donor in good health.

The rearrangement joins TRBV2 to TRBJ2-2, with D hard to call. The CDR3 covers 14 residues. The germline V gene has CDR1 SNHLY and CDR2 FYNNEI. V was pared by 2 bases and J by 7 bases, with 11 bases between. The DNA of the CDR3 is TGTGCCAGCAGTGAAATTTCCGCACACGGGGAGCTGTTTTTT. This sequence encodes CASSEISAHGELFF.

This chain joins TRBV19 and TRBJ1-1; D unresolved. Looked up from germline, CDR1 is LNHDA and CDR2 is SQIVND (reference sequence). The CDR3 runs to 13 residues. V lost 7 bases and J lost 0, with 9 bases in between. The CDR3 sequence: CASKWQMNTEAFF. CDR3 nucleotides: TGTGCCAGTAAATGGCAGATGAACACTGAAGCTTTCTTT.

This chain connects TRBV15 to TRBJ1-1; D unclear. Trimming stripped 0 bases from V and 7 bases from J, with 12 bases between. Germline V gene sequence: CDR1 LNHNV, CDR2 YYDKDF (reference sequence). The CDR3 loop spans 14 amino acids. CDR3 protein: CATSRDIVSLEAFF. The CDR3 DNA reads as TGTGCCACCAGCAGAGATATTGTGAGTCTTGAAGCTTTCTTT.

Only a few counts were recorded for this clone. V and J are TRBV9 and TRBJ1-1; 7 bases match TRBD1. Germline V lookup: CDR1 SGDLS, CDR2 YYNGEE. J lost 5 bases, V lost 0 bases, and 4 bases had no gene match. This CDR3 region has 14 residues. CDR3 in DNA: TGTGCCAGCAGCGTAGCCCTCAGGGGGACTGAAGCTTTCTTT. It encodes CASSVALRGTEAFF.